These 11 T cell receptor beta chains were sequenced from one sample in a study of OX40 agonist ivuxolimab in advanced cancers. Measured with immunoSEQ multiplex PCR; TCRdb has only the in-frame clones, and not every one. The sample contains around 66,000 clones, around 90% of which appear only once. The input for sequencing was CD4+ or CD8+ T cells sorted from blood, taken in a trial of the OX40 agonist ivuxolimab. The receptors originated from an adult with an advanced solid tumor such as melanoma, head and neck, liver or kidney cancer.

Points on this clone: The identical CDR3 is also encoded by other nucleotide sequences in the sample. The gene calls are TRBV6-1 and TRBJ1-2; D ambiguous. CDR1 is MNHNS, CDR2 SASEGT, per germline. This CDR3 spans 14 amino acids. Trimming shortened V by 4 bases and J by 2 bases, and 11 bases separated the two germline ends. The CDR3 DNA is TGTGCCAGCAGTGGGTTAGGGCACAACTATGGCTACACCTTC. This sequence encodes CASSGLGHNYGYTF.

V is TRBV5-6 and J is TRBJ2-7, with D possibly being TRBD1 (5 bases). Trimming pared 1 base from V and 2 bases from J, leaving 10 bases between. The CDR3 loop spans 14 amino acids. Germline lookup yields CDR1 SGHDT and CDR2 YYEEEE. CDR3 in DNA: TGTGCCAGCAGCTTGCCCAGGGCACCCTACGAGCAGTACTTC. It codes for CASSLPRAPYEQYF.

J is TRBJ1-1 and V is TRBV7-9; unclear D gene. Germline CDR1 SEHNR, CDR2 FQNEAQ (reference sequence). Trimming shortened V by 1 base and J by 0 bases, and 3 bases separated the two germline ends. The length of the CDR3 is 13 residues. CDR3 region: CASSLDMNTEAFF. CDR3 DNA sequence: TGTGCCAGCAGCTTAGACATGAACACTGAAGCTTTCTTT.

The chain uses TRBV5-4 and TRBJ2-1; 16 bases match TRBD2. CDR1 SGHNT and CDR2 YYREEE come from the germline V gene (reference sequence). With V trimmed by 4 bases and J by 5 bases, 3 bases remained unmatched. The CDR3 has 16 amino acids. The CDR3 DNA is TGTGCCAGCAGCATAGGGACTAGCGGGGGGGACAATGAGCAGTTCTTC. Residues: CASSIGTSGGDNEQFF.

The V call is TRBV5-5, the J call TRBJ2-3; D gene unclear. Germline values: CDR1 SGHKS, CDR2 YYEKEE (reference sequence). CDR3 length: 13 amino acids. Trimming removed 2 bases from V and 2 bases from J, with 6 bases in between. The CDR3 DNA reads TGTGCCAGCAGCTTAGGGCCCACAGATACGCAGTATTTT. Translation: CASSLGPTDTQYF.

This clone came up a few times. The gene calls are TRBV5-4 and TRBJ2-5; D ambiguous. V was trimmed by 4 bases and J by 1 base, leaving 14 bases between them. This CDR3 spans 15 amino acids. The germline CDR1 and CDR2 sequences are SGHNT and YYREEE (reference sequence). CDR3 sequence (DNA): TGTGCCAGCAGCCGATGGGTGAATCCCCAAGAGACCCAGTACTTC. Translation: CASSRWVNPQETQYF.

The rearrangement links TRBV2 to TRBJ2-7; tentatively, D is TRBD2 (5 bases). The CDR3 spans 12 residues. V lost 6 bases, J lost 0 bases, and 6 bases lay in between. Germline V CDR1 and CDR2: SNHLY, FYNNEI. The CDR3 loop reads CASREASYEQYF. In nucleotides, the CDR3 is TGTGCCAGCAGGGAGGCCTCCTACGAGCAGTACTTC.

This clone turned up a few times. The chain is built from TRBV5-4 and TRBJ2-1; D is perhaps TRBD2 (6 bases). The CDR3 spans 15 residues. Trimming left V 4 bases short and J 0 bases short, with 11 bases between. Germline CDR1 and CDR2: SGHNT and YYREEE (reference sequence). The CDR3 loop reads CASSPEGSSYNEQFF. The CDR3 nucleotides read TGTGCCAGCAGCCCGGAGGGTAGCTCCTACAATGAGCAGTTCTTC.

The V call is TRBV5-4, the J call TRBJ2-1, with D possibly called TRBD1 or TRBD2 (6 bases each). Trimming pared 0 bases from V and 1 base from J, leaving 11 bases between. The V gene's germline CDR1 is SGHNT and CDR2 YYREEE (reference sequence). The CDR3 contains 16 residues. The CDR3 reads CASSLEGGVSYNEQFF. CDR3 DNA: TGTGCCAGCAGCTTGGAGGGGGGAGTGTCCTACAATGAGCAGTTCTTC.

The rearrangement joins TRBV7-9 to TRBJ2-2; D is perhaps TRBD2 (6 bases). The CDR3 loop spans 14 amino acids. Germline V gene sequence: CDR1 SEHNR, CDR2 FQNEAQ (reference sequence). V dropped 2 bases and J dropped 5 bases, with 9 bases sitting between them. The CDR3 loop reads CASSLSGLTGELFF. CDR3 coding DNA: TGTGCCAGCAGCTTATCCGGACTAACCGGGGAGCTGTTTTTT.

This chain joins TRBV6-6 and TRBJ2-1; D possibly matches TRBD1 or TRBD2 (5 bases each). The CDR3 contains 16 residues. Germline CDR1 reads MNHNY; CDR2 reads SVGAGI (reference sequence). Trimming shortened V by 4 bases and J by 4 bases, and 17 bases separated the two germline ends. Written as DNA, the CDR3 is TGTGCCAGCAGTTTTGGGCGTCGGGACGGTTACAATGAGCAGTTCTTC. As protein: CASSFGRRDGYNEQFF.